The sequence of this T cell receptor (beta chain) was determined in a study of T cell repertoires in cytomegalovirus infection. The wider study: Recently identified HLA-C-restricted and well-studied HLA-B-restricted CMV epitopes were used. Public TCR beta signatures indicated both CMV infection and matching HLA type.

This clonotype has a single count. Its antigen is not known. TCRdb re-derived calls from the reads in MiXCR, one entry per CDR3 protein. Of tens of thousands of distinct CDR3 sequences in the sample, roughly 40% were seen once. Points from the study as a whole: Cumulated frequencies of public TCR beta families served to identify carriers of CMV plus the relevant HLA. Clonotype analysis showed dominance of the ex vivo response by HLA-C-restricted CMV-specific TCR beta clonotypes.

V lost 0 bases to trimming and J lost 3 bases, with 12 bases between them. Per the germline V gene, CDR1 is MNHEY and CDR2 is SMNVEV (reference sequence). This CDR3 has 15 amino acids. The rearrangement uses TRBV27 and TRBJ2-7; no clear D. The sequenced sample was CD8+ T cells from cultured PBMCs, obtained from culture after CMV antigen stimulation. The sequence was collected from a human donor in good health (CMV status not recorded). Some clones in this sample may be carry-over from other donors' samples. The CDR3 region is CASSLSVGMRYEQYF. The CDR3 DNA reads as TGTGCCAGCAGTTTATCGGTGGGAATGCGCTACGAGCAGTACTTC.